This T cell receptor (beta chain) was retrieved from a study of blood T cell repertoires in COVID-19. In the study overall: The samples span acute and convalescent COVID-19 from the United States, Italy and Spain. PBMCs, B-cell-depleted T cells, or T cells provided the cDNA or gDNA that made up the material.

Authors' analysis steps: Using reference gene primer amplification, nucleated cell counts were estimated. Data came from immunoSEQ multiplex PCR; TCRdb stores just in-frame clones and leaves some out. V and J calls and clone size follow that table, whereas D and trimming were derived from the DNA. The profile shows approximately 170,000 clones, about 74% of them singletons. The receptor was isolated from a woman of 80 years or more with acute or convalescent COVID-19. The sequencing input was peripheral blood.

The CDR3 loop is CASSYGLDARETQYF. In DNA, the CDR3 is TGTGCCAGCAGTTACGGGCTGGATGCCCGCGAGACCCAGTACTTC. The gene calls are TRBV6-5 and TRBJ2-5; D remains unclear. The germline V gene has CDR1 MNHEY and CDR2 SVGAGI. V shed 2 bases and J shed 5 bases, with 15 bases lying between them. This CDR3 has 15 residues.